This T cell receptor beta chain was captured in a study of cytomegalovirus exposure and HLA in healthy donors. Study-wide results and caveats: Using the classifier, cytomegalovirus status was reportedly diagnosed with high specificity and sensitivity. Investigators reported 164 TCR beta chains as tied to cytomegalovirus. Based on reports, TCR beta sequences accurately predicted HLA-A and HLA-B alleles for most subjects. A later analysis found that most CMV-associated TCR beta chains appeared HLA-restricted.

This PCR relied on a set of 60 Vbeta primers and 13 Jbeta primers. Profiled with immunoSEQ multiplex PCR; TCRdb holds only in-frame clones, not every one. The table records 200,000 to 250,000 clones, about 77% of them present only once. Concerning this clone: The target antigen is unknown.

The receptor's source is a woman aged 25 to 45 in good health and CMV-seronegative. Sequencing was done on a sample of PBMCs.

The chain's CDR3 is CASRQGSTEAFF. CDR3 nucleotides: TGTGCCAGTCGACAGGGGAGCACTGAAGCTTTCTTT. This chain joins TRBV19 and TRBJ1-1; 8 nucleotides match TRBD1. The CDR3 loop spans 12 amino acids. Losses at the gene ends were 8 bases for V and 4 bases for J; bases not matched to a gene: 3. Germline V gene sequence: CDR1 LNHDA, CDR2 SQIVND (reference sequence).